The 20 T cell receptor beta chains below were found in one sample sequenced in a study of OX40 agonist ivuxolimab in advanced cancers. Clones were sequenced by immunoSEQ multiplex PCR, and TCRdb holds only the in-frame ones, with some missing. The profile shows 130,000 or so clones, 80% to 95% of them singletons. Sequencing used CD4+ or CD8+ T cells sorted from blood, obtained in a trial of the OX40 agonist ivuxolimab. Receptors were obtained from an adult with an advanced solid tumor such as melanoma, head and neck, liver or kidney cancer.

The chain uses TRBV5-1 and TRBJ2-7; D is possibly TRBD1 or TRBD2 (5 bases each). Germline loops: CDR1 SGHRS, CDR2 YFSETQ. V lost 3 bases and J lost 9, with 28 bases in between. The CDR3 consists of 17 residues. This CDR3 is CASSSGNNRPSPLGQYF. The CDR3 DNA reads TGCGCCAGCAGCTCGGGAAACAACAGGCCCTCGCCCCTCGGGCAGTACTTC.

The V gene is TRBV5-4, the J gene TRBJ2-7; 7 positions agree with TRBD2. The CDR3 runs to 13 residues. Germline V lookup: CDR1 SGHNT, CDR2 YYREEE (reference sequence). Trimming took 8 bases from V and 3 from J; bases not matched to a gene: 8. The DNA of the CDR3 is TGTGCCAGTCAGCGGGAAGGGATCTACGAGCAGTACTTC. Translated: CASQREGIYEQYF.

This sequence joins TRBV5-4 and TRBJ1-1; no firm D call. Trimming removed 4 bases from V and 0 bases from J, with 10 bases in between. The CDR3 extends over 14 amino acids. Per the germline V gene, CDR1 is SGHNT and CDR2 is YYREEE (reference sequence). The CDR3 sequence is CASSRTGMNTEAFF. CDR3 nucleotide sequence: TGTGCCAGCAGCCGAACGGGGATGAACACTGAAGCTTTCTTT.

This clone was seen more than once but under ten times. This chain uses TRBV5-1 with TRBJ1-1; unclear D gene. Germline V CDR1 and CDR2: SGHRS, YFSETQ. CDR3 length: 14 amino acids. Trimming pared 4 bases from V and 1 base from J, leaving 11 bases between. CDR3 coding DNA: TGCGCCAGCAGCCCCCGCGCAAGGAACACTGAAGCTTTCTTT. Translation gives CASSPRARNTEAFF. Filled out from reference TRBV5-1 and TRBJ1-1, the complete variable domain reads KAGVTQTPRYLIKTRGQQVTLSCSPISGHRSVSWYQQTPGQGLQFLFEYFSETQRNKGNFPGRFSGRQFSNSRSEMNVSTLELGDSALYLCASSPRARNTEAFFGQGTRLTVV.

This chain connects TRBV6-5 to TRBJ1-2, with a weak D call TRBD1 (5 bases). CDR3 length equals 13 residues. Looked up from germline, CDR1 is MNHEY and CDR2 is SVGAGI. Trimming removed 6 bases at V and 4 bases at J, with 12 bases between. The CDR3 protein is CASSLRDGYGYTF. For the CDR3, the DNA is TGTGCCAGCAGCCTCCGGGACGGCTATGGCTACACCTTC.

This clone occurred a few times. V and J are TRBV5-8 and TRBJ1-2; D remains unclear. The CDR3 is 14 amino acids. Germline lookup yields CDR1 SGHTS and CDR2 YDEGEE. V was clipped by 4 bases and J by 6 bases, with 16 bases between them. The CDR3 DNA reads TGTGCCAGCAGCGACCCCGGGAGCCAGCATGGCTACACCTTC. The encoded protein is CASSDPGSQHGYTF.

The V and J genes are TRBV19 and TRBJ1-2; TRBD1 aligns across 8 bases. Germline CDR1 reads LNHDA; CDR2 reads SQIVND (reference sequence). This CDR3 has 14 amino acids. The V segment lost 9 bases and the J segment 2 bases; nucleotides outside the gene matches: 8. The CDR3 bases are TGTGCCAGCCAACAGGGGGTCCTCAACTATGGCTACACCTTC. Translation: CASQQGVLNYGYTF.

The CDR3 is CASGGLRNTGELFF. CDR3 in DNA: TGTGCCAGCGGGGGACTAAGGAACACCGGGGAGCTGTTTTTT. This chain connects TRBV6-1 to TRBJ2-2; TRBD2 matches at 7 bases. CDR1 MNHNS and CDR2 SASEGT come from the germline V gene. The trim removed 8 bases at V and 1 base at J, leaving 4 bases unmatched. The length of the CDR3 is 14 residues.

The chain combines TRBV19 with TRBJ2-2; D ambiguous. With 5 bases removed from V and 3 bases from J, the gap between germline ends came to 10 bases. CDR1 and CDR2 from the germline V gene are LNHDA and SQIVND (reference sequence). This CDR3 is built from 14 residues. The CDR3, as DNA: TGTGCCAGTAGTCGTGGGCCCGACACCGGGGAGCTGTTTTTT. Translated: CASSRGPDTGELFF.

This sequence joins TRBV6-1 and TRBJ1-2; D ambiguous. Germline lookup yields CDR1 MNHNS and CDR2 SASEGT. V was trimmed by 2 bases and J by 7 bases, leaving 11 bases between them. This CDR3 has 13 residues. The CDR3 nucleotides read TGTGCCAGCAGTGAACTGGCTCCCGGTGGCTACACCTTC. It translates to CASSELAPGGYTF.

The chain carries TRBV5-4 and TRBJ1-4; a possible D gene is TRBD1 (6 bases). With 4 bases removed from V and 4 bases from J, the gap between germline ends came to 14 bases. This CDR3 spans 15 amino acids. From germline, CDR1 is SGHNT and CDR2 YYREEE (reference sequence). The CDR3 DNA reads TGTGCCAGCAGCCCCCAGCAGGGGCTTAATGAAAAACTGTTTTTT. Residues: CASSPQQGLNEKLFF.

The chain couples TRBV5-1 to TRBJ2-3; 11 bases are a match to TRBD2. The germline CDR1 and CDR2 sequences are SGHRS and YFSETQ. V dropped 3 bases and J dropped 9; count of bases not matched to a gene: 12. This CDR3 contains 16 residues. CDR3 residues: CASSSDTTSGRRTQYF. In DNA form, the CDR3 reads TGCGCCAGCAGCTCGGACACTACTAGCGGGAGAAGGACGCAGTATTTT.

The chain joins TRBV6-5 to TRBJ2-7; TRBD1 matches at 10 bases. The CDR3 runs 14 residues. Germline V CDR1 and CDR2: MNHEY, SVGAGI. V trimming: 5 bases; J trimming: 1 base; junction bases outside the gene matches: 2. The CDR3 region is CASSLDRGSYEQYF. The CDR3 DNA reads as TGTGCCAGCAGTCTGGACAGGGGGTCCTACGAGCAGTACTTC.

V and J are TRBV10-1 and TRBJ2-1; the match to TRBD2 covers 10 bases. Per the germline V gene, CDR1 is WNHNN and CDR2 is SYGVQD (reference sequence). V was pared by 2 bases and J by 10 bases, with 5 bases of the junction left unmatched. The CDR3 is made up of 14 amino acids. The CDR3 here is CASSESGGGEEQFF. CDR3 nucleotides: TGCGCCAGCAGTGAGAGCGGGGGGGGTGAAGAGCAGTTCTTC.

The CDR3 bases are TGTGCCAGCAGCTTGGTGGGGAGGTCCTACAATGAGCAGTTCTTC. This codes for CASSLVGRSYNEQFF. This chain joins TRBV5-4 and TRBJ2-1, with D possibly matching TRBD2 (6 bases). Germline V lookup: CDR1 SGHNT, CDR2 YYREEE (reference sequence). CDR3 size: 15 residues. With 0 bases removed from V and 1 base from J, the gap between germline ends came to 8 bases.

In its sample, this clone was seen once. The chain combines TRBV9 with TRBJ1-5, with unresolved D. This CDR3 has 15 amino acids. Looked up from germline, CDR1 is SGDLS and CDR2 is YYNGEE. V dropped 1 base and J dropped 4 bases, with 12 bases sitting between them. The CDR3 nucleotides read TGTGCCAGCAGCGTATTACCTATACCTAATCAGCCCCAGCATTTT. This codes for CASSVLPIPNQPQHF.

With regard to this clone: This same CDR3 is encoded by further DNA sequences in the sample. The CDR3 loop is CASSPQGSGNTIYF. CDR3 bases: TGTGCCAGCTCACCACAGGGATCGGGAAACACCATATATTTT. The chain combines TRBV18 with TRBJ1-3; D unclear. From germline, CDR1 is KGHSH and CDR2 LQKENI. V dropped 1 base and J dropped 4 bases, with 8 bases sitting between them. The CDR3 loop spans 14 amino acids. Supplemented by reference TRBV18 and TRBJ1-3, the full variable domain reads NAGVMQNPRHLVRRRGQEARLRCSPMKGHSHVYWYRQLPEEGLKFMVYLQKENIIDESGMPKERFSAEFPKEGPSILRIQQVVRGDSAAYFCASSPQGSGNTIYFGEGSWLTVV.

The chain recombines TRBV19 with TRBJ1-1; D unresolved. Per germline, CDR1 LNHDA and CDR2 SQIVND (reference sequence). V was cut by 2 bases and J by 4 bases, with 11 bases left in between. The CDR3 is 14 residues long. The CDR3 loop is CASSIRRMSTEAFF. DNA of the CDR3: TGTGCCAGTAGTATAAGGCGGATGAGCACTGAAGCTTTCTTT.

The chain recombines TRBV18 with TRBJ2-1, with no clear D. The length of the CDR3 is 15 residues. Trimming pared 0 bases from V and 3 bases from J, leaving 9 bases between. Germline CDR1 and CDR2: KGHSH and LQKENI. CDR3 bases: TGTGCCAGCTCACCACCGGGCCAGAACTACAATGAGCAGTTCTTC. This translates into CASSPPGQNYNEQFF. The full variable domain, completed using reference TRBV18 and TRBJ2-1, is NAGVMQNPRHLVRRRGQEARLRCSPMKGHSHVYWYRQLPEEGLKFMVYLQKENIIDESGMPKERFSAEFPKEGPSILRIQQVVRGDSAAYFCASSPPGQNYNEQFFGPGTRLTVL.

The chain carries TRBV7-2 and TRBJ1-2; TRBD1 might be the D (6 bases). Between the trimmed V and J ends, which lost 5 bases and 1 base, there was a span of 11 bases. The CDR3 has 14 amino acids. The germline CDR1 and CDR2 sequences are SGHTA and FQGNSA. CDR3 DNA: TGTGCCAGCAGCACCGAACAGGGTAACTATGGCTACACCTTC. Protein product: CASSTEQGNYGYTF.